This T cell receptor beta chain was sequenced for a study of T cell responses to AZD1222 COVID-19 vaccine. Produced via immunoSEQ multiplex PCR; TCRdb's table is partial and in-frame only. The sample lists over 100,000 clones; 80% to 90% were seen once. The sequence came from an adult in good health. Sequencing was performed on peripheral blood, taken on day 0 of AZD1222 vaccination.

The CDR3 nucleotides are TGTGCCAGCAGCCAAGCAACCAAAATGGCTGAAGCTTTCTTT. It specifies CASSQATKMAEAFF. The chain has TRBV3-1 (or the pseudogene TRBV3-2) and TRBJ1-1, with unresolved D. The CDR3 extends over 14 amino acids. Germline lookup yields CDR1 LGHDT and CDR2 YNNKEL (reference sequence). The V and J ends lost 1 base and 6 bases respectively, with 12 bases between them.